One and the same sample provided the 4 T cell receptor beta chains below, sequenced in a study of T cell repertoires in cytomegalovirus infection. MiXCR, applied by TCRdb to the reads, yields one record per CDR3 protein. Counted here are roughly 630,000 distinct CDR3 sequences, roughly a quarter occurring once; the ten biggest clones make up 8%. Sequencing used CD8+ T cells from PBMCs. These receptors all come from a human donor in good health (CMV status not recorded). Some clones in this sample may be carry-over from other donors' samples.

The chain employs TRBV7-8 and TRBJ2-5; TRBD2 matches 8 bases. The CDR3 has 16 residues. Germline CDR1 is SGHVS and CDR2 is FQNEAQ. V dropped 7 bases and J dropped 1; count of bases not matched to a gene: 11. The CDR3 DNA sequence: TGTGCCAGCACCCCCCAAGCGGGGGTTTTCCAAGAGACCCAGTACTTC. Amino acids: CASTPQAGVFQETQYF.

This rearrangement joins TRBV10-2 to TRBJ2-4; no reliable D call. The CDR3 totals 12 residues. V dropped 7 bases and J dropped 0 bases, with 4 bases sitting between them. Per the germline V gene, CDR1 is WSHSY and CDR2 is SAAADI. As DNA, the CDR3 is TGCGCCAGCACCCTAGCCAAAAACATTCAGTACTTC. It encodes CASTLAKNIQYF.

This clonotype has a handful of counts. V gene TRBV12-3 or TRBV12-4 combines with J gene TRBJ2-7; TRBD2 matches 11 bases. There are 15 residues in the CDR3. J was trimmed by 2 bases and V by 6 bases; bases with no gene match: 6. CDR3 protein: CASRPLAGATYEQYV. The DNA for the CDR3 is TGTGCCAGCAGACCACTAGCGGGGGCCACCTACGAGCAGTACGTC.

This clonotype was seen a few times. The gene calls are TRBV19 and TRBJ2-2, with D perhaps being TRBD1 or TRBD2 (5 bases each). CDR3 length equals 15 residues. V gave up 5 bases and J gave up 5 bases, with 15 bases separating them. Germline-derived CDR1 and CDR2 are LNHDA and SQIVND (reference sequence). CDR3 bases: TGTGCCAGTAGTCCCTCCGCAGGGAGTACCGGGGAGCTGTTTTTT. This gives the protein CASSPSAGSTGELFF.